This note documents a single T cell receptor (beta chain) sequence. The sample comes from a study of CD8 T cells in Susac syndrome. Random-hexamer reverse transcription was applied to about 0.5 to 1 ug RNA. An immunoSEQ multiplex PCR generated amplified TCR beta CDR3 products spanning 54 Vbeta and 13 Jbeta. TCRdb reanalysed the immunoSEQ multiplex PCR reads using MiXCR and keeps one entry per CDR3 protein. This table has hundreds of thousands of distinct CDR3 sequences, about 95% appearing once. The T cells that were sequenced for TCR beta were CD8+ and CD4+ cells from blood. Multiple sclerosis controls were treatment-naive patients with stable or active relapsing-remitting disease. TEMRA cells were FACS-enriched, and CD8+ and CD4+ T cells were isolated negatively. The CDR3 has 14 residues. The ends were cut back, 3 bases at V and 2 bases at J, with 10 bases in the middle. Germline V lookup: CDR1 SGHAT, CDR2 FQDESV (reference sequence).

This sequence joins TRBV11-1 and TRBJ2-5, with D tentatively TRBD1 (5 bases). Source material: CD4+ T cells from PBMCs. The receptor's source is a human donor with multiple sclerosis. This chain's CDR3 is CASSFREEQETQYF. CDR3 nucleotides: TGTGCCAGCAGCTTCAGGGAAGAACAAGAGACCCAGTACTTC.